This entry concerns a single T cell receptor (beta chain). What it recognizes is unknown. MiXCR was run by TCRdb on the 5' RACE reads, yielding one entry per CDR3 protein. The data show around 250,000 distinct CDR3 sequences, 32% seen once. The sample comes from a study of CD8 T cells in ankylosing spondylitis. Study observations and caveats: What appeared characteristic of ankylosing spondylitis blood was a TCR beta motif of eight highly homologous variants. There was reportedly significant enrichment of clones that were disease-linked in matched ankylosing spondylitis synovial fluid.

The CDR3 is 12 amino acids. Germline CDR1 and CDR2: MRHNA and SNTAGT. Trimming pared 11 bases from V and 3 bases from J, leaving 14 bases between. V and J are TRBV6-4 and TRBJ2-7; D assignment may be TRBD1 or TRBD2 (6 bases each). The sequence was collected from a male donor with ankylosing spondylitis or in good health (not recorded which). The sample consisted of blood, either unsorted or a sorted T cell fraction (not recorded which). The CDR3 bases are TGTGCCGGCAAGGAGGGGGACTACGAGCAGTACTTC. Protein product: CAGKEGDYEQYF.